Following are 19 T cell receptor delta chains from one sample sequenced in a study of γδ T cells in repeated Plasmodium falciparum infection. TCRdb redid the clone calls on the multiplex PCR reads with CATT. Of 85,000 to 100,000 delta-chain clones in the sample, approximately 1% are singletons; the top ten hold more than 9%. Vgamma9/Vdelta2+ and Vdelta2-negative gammadelta T cells were flow-sorted from PBMC for bulk sequencing. Material for sequencing was gamma-delta T cells from blood. These receptors were obtained from a pool of human donors (malaria-infected and uninfected, not separated).

The sample holds many counts of this clone. The mismatch at residue 10 between this DNA's translation and the TCRdb protein of a much larger clone likely reflects a read error; the protein shown is translated from the DNA. V gene TRDV1 combines with J gene TRDJ1, with 8 bases lining up with TRDD3. As TCRdb names no J gene, one was assigned here on the basis of a DNA match to germline. The CDR3 covers 14 residues. J was trimmed by 7 bases and V by 4 bases; bases with no gene match: 8. CDR1 is TSWWSYY and CDR2 is QGS in the germline V gene. The DNA of the CDR3 is TGTGCTCTTGGGGGACTCTGGGGGACTGGTAAACTCATCTTT. It yields the protein CALGGLWGTGKLIF.

A few counts support this clone. TCRdb attributes to this sequence the protein of a much larger clone, which differs from the DNA translation at residues 7 and 12; a read error is likely, and the protein displayed is translated from the DNA. The chain combines TRDV2 with TRDJ1; weak D call: TRDD3 (5 bases). This CDR3 spans 18 amino acids. CDR1 GEAIGNYY and CDR2 EKD come from the germline V gene. V was shortened by 1 base and J by 0 bases, with 20 bases between the two germline ends. CDR3 in amino acids: CACDTSMTWAPHTDKLIF. The CDR3 DNA reads as TGTGCCTGTGACACATCTATGACCTGGGCCCCGCACACCGATAAACTCATCTTT.

As concerns this clone: The mismatch at residue 6 between this DNA's translation and the TCRdb protein of a much larger clone likely reflects a read error; the protein shown is translated from the DNA. Here the CDR3 reads CACDTAWTGGPHPTDKLIF. As DNA, the CDR3 is TGTGCCTGTGACACTGCTTGGACTGGGGGCCCCCACCCCACCGATAAACTCATCTTT. This chain links TRDV2 with TRDJ1, with 8 bases identical to TRDD3. As TCRdb names no J gene, one was assigned here on the basis of a DNA match to germline. CDR1 is GEAIGNYY, CDR2 EKD, per germline. V lost 1 base, J lost 1 base, and 16 bases stayed unmatched. The length of the CDR3 is 19 residues.

The table lists this clone with many counts. The TCRdb protein, from a much larger clone, departs from this DNA's translation at residue 5, likely by read error; the protein shown derives from the DNA. This sequence joins TRDV1 and TRDJ1, with 9 bases aligning to TRDD3. No J gene is reported in TCRdb; it was inferred here by comparing the DNA with germline. Trimming at V came to 4 bases and at J to 6 bases, leaving 15 bases not matched to a gene. Germline values: CDR1 TSWWSYY, CDR2 QGS. The CDR3 contains 17 residues. Written as DNA, the CDR3 is TGTGCTCTTGGGGGGCTACGTGCTGGGGGATTAAGATATAAACTCATCTTT. It translates to CALGGLRAGGLRYKLIF.

There are a few counts of this clone. TCRdb shows a much larger clone's protein in place of this DNA's translation, and the two differ at residue 3, likely through a read error; the protein shown is translated from the DNA. The V call is TRDV2, the J call TRDJ1; D is possibly TRDD3 (5 bases). Here the J gene came from matching the DNA to germline, since TCRdb omits it. The CDR3 runs to 19 residues. Looked up from germline, CDR1 is GEAIGNYY and CDR2 is EKD. The DNA of the CDR3 is TGTGCCCGTGACACGGTCCCCGCCAGTGGGGCCCCGGACCCCGATAAACTCATCTTT. Amino acid sequence: CARDTVPASGAPDPDKLIF.

This clone came up a few times. The protein recorded in TCRdb matches a much larger clone and deviates from this DNA's translation at residue 8, suggesting a read error; the protein here is obtained by translating the DNA. This chain connects TRDV1 to TRDJ1; 8 positions match TRDD3. The V segment lost 2 bases and the J segment 0 bases; nucleotides outside the gene matches: 23. The CDR3 sequence is 22 residues long. Germline CDR1 is TSWWSYY and CDR2 is QGS. Here the CDR3 DNA reads TGTGCTCTTGGGGAAGGTGTTGCCCGGGGCCGACTGGGGGCTCCGTACACCGATAAACTCATCTTT. It encodes CALGEGVARGRLGAPYTDKLIF.

Worth noting for this clone: A far more abundant clone sits one base away, making this likely a read error. This specimen includes other DNA sequences encoding the same CDR3. The chain combines TRDV1 with TRDJ1; TRDD3 might be the D (9 bases). The CDR3 contains 18 residues. CDR1 is TSWWSYY, CDR2 QGS, per germline. CDR3 DNA sequence: TGTGCTCTTGCTAAGGGCCTTCCTAAAGGGGGATACCCCGATAAACTAATCTTT. Protein: CALAKGLPKGGYPDKLIF.

This clone was seen more than once but under ten times. TCRdb's protein for this DNA is that of a much larger clone and differs from the translation at residue 23, likely a read error; the protein shown is the DNA translation. Here the CDR3 reads CAYRSTPRLRGLPGGRPFTDKLTF. The CDR3 nucleotides are TGTGCTTATAGGAGCACCCCGCGGCTACGTGGCCTCCCTGGGGGCCGGCCTTTCACCGATAAACTCACCTTT. TRAV38-2/DV8 is the V gene, and the J gene was not called; the table's D gene call, TRDD3, was not cross checked with the DNA. The CDR3 sequence is 24 residues long. CDR1 TSESDYY and CDR2 QEAYKQQN come from the germline V gene.

This clone has only a few counts. A far larger clone differs by one base, so this is likely a read error. Other DNA sequences from this sample encode an identical CDR3 as well. The V and J genes are TRDV2 and TRDJ1; 12 bases are shared with TRDD3. The CDR3 contains 16 residues. Germline lookup yields CDR1 GEAIGNYY and CDR2 EKD. The CDR3 DNA is TGTGCCTGTGATAAACTGGGGGATACTCGGGCCGATAAACTCATCTTC. It yields the protein CACDKLGDTRADKLIF.

Details on this clone: This DNA's translation and the protein TCRdb lists, from a much larger clone, do not match at residue 4, likely due to a read error; the protein shown is translated from the DNA. CDR3 loop: CACNTMGLTDKLIF. The CDR3 DNA follows: TGTGCCTGTAACACGATGGGGCTAACCGATAAACTCATCTTT. J is TRDJ1 and V is TRDV2; D is possibly TRDD3 (5 bases). The length of the CDR3 is 14 residues. CDR1 GEAIGNYY and CDR2 EKD come from the germline V gene.

This clone showed up just a few times. This sequence is one base from a far larger clone and is likely a read error. Other DNA sequences of this sample code for an identical CDR3. The chain couples TRDV1 to TRDJ2; the match to TRDD3 covers 11 bases. This CDR3 is built from 21 residues. Trimming took 5 bases from V and 6 from J; bases not matched to a gene: 23. Germline CDR1 reads TSWWSYY; CDR2 reads QGS. The CDR3 DNA follows: TGTGCTCTTGGGTTTTCCTACCTGCAAGACCTGGGGGATACCCGGGCAGCACAACTCTTCTTT. Protein product: CALGFSYLQDLGDTRAAQLFF.

This clone was counted only a few times. The likely explanation is a read error, given a far larger clone one base away. Other nucleotide sequences from this sample produce the same CDR3. This chain links TRDV2 with TRDJ1, with TRDD2 matching over 8 bases. TCRdb does not report a J gene; here it was assigned by matching the DNA to germline references. V was clipped by 1 base and J by 2 bases; unmatched bases: 23. The germline CDR1 and CDR2 sequences are GEAIGNYY and EKD. The CDR3 spans 21 residues. Written as DNA, the CDR3 is TGTGCCTGTGACACGCTCCTTCCTAGGTTGGTGGTTGGCTCCGCAACCGATAAACTCATCTTT. It translates to CACDTLLPRLVVGSATDKLIF.

This clone was seen a handful of times. This likely stems from a read error, as it lies one base from a far larger clone. Other DNA sequences of this sample code for an identical CDR3. This chain joins TRDV1 and TRDJ3, with D possibly matching TRDD3 (6 bases). The CDR3 runs to 28 residues. The V end was cut by 3 bases, the J end by 0 bases, with 42 bases between. CDR1 TSWWSYY and CDR2 QGS come from the germline V gene. The CDR3 coding sequence is TGTGCTCTTGGGGAGCTAGTGGGACCTCTACAATCGTACTGGGATAGGCCGAAGAGCTCCTGGGACACCCGACAGATGTTTTTC. Translating gives CALGELVGPLQSYWDRPKSSWDTRQMFF.

This clone has at least ten counts. TCRdb lists the protein of a much larger clone for this DNA, which differs at residue 8, so this is likely a read error; the protein given here is translated from the DNA itself. This chain joins TRDV2 and TRDJ1, with no clear D. CDR1 is GEAIGNYY and CDR2 is EKD in the germline V gene. The CDR3 runs 19 residues. Trimming pared 5 bases from V and 0 bases from J, leaving 27 bases between. CDR3 sequence (DNA): TGTGCCTGTGTGGGCACTTGGAGAGGAATCTCACTCCACACCGATAAACTCATCTTT. This translates into CACVGTWRGISLHTDKLIF.

The table lists this clone with a few counts. TCRdb shows a much larger clone's protein in place of this DNA's translation, and the two differ at residue 3, likely through a read error; the protein shown is translated from the DNA. V gene TRDV2 combines with J gene TRDJ3; 11 nucleotides line up with TRDD3. TCRdb offers no J gene call, so here the DNA was matched to germline to obtain one. The CDR3 sequence is 20 residues long. Germline CDR1 reads GEAIGNYY; CDR2 reads EKD. The CDR3 bases are TGTGCCCGTGACAAAACTGGGGGATATGACCCCTCCTGGGACACCCGACAGATGTTTTTC. This codes for CARDKTGGYDPSWDTRQMFF.

This clone was recorded a few times. For this DNA, TCRdb reports the protein of a much larger clone, which diverges at residue 5, most likely from a read error; the protein presented here is translated directly from the DNA. The CDR3 region is CACDTLGDSATDKLIF. The CDR3 nucleotides are TGTGCCTGTGACACACTGGGGGATTCAGCCACCGATAAACTCATCTTT. The rearrangement joins TRDV2 to TRDJ1; 10 bases fit TRDD3. As TCRdb names no J gene, one was assigned here on the basis of a DNA match to germline. Trimming took 1 base from V and 1 from J; bases not matched to a gene: 5. Germline CDR1 and CDR2: GEAIGNYY and EKD. The CDR3 has 16 residues.

Remarks on this clone: A read error likely explains this, since a far larger clone differs by one base. This sample also contains other DNA sequences that code for the same CDR3. The chain recombines TRDV1 with TRDJ1; 10 bases agree with TRDD3. The J gene was not available in TCRdb and was assigned here by matching the DNA to germline segments. Germline assignment: CDR1 TSWWSYY and CDR2 QGS. This CDR3 is built from 18 residues. The CDR3 region has the DNA TGTGCCCTTGGTATTCACGACCATGGGGGGGATACGAACGATAAACTCATCTTT. Its protein is CALGIHDHGGDTNDKLIF.

In this sample, this clone turned up a few times. It differs at one base from a far larger clone, so likely a read error. The sample contains more than one DNA sequence encoding this CDR3. The chain couples TRDV1 to TRDJ1, with TRDD3 matching over 10 bases. TCRdb lists no J gene, so it was determined here by aligning the DNA to germline. Germline V gene sequence: CDR1 TSWWSYY, CDR2 QGS. The CDR3 consists of 21 residues. The CDR3 DNA reads TGTGCCCTTGGGGAACTCGGTCCTACAGAGCTACTGGGGGATTGGTGCGATAAACTCATCTTT. Translation gives CALGELGPTELLGDWCDKLIF.

Details on this clone: TCRdb has a much larger clone's protein, which differs at residue 14 from the translation of this DNA, likely because of a read error; what is shown is the protein translated from the DNA. For the CDR3, the DNA is TGTGCCTGTGACACATTGGGGGATACATCAATCGATAAACGCATCTTT. Translating it yields CACDTLGDTSIDKRIF. The rearrangement joins TRDV2 to TRDJ1; 10 bases map to TRDD3. In germline, CDR1 is GEAIGNYY, CDR2 EKD. The CDR3 has 16 amino acids.